This entry concerns a single T cell receptor beta chain. The antigen is not known. Amplification used 60 Vbeta primers and 13 Jbeta primers. Per the study methods: Later work found roughly 80 million unique TCR beta chains, with some 11 million shared. Clones were read by immunoSEQ multiplex PCR, and TCRdb kept only the in-frame ones, dropping some. The V and J calls and clone size come from that table; D and trimming were worked out from the DNA. Its table records about 100,000 clones. The data derive from a study of cytomegalovirus exposure and HLA in healthy donors. Findings and limits, study-wide: TCR beta V- and J-gene trimming, according to a later analysis, was linked to a missense DCLRE1C variant.

Each of the donors was a healthy bone marrow donor. CDR1 is MDHEN and CDR2 is SYDVKM in the germline V gene. The CDR3 totals 13 residues. The trim removed 8 bases at V and 3 bases at J, leaving 4 bases unmatched. The source material was PBMCs. V gene TRBV28 combines with J gene TRBJ1-5; TRBD1 matches 7 bases. This receptor was taken from a girl between 5 and 17 years old in good health and CMV-seropositive. CDR3 bases: TGTGCCAGCCGAGGGGGCTACAATCAGCCCCAGCATTTT. It is translated as CASRGGYNQPQHF.